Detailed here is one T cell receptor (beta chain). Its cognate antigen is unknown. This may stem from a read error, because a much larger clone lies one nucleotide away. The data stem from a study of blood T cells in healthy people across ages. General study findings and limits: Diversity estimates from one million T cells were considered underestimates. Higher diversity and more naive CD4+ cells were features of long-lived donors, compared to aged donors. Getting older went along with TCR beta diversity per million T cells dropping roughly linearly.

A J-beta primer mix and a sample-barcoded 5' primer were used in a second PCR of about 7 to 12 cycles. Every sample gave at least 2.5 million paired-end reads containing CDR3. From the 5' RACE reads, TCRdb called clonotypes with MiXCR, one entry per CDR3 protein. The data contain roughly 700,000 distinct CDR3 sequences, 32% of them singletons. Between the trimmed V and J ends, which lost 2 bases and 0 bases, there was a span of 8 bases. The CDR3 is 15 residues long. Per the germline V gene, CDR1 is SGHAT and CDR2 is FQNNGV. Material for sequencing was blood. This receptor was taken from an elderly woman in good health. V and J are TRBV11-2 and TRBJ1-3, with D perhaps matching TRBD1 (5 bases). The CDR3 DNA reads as TGTGCCAGCAGCTTACGGGGGAGCTCTGGAAACACCATATATTTT. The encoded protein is CASSLRGSSGNTIYF. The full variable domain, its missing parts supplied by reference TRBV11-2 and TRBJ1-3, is EAGVAQSPRYKIIEKRQSVAFWCNPISGHATLYWYQQILGQGPKLLIQFQNNGVVDDSQLPKDRFSAERLKGVDSTLKIQPAKLEDSAVYLCASSLRGSSGNTIYFGEGSWLTVV.